This T cell receptor beta chain is from a study of cytomegalovirus exposure and HLA in healthy donors. Study in general: From 190 million or so T cells, an earlier analysis saw approximately 120 million unique TCR beta sequences. Whole-study results and caveats: As a later analysis revealed, the rate of TCR association differed by HLA locus, with DRB1 most and HLA-C fewest.

Germline CDR1 is SGHVS and CDR2 is FNYEAQ. The V segment lost 0 bases and the J segment 5 bases; nucleotides outside the gene matches: 5. The length of the CDR3 is 16 residues. In regard to this clone: The antigen is undetermined.

Healthy people donating bone marrow made up the donors. The PCR made use of 60 Vbeta and 13 Jbeta primers. Only in-frame clones appear in the TCRdb table, and some are missing; sequencing was by immunoSEQ multiplex PCR. The ten top clones account for more than 5%, within a sample of some 39,000 clones. The chain joins TRBV7-6 to TRBJ2-7; the match to TRBD2 covers 12 bases. This clonotype originated in a man younger than 40 in good health and CMV-seronegative. The sequencing sample was made of PBMCs. The CDR3 DNA reads as TGTGCCAGCAGCTTAGCGGCTAGCGGGGGGGCCAACGAGCAGTACTTC. Translating gives CASSLAASGGANEQYF. The complete variable domain, with remaining parts taken from reference TRBV7-6 and TRBJ2-7, reads GAGVSQSPRYKVTKRGQDVALRCDPISGHVSLYWYRQALGQGPEFLTYFNYEAQQDKSGLPNDRFSAERPEGSISTLTIQRTEQRDSAMYRCASSLAASGGANEQYFGPGTRLTVT.